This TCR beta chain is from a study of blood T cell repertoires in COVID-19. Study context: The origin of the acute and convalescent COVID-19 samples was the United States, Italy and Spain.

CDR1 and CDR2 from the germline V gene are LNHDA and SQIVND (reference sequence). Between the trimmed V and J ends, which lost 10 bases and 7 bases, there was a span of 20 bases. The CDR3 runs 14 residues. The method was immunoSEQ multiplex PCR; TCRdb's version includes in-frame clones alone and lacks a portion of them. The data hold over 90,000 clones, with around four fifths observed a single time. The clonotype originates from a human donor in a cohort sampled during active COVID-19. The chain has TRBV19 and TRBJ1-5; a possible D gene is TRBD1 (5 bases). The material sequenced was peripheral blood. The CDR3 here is CATTNNPRGQPQHF. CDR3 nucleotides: TGTGCCACTACGAACAATCCCCGGGGGCAGCCCCAGCATTTT.